Shown below are 22 T cell receptor beta chains from a single sample sequenced in a study of blood T cell repertoires in COVID-19. Using immunoSEQ multiplex PCR, the repertoire was profiled, and TCRdb retains in-frame clones only, with some absent. The table has some 490,000 clones, less than 90% seen once. The sample taken for sequencing was PBMCs or T cells enriched from blood (not recorded which). The receptors come from a woman aged 55-75 years who had recovered from COVID-19.

The chain joins TRBV21-1 to TRBJ2-3; the table's D gene call, TRBD2, was not cross checked with the DNA. TRBV21-1 is tagged as a pseudogene. The CDR3 has 15 residues. CDR3: CASSFQAGNTDTQYF. CDR3 nucleotides: TGTGCCAGCAGCTTTCAAGCGGGGAACACAGATACGCAGTATTTT.

The chain uses TRBV7-6 and TRBJ1-3; D possibly corresponds to TRBD1 (6 bases). Trimming removed 1 base at V and 3 bases at J, with 16 bases between. Germline CDR1 reads SGHVS; CDR2 reads FNYEAQ. The CDR3 contains 17 residues. The CDR3 loop reads CASSLDRGGASGNTIYF. The CDR3 nucleotides are TGTGCCAGCAGCTTAGACCGAGGGGGGGCGAGTGGAAACACCATATATTTT. Full variable domain (remainder filled in from reference TRBV7-6 and TRBJ1-3): GAGVSQSPRYKVTKRGQDVALRCDPISGHVSLYWYRQALGQGPEFLTYFNYEAQQDKSGLPNDRFSAERPEGSISTLTIQRTEQRDSAMYRCASSLDRGGASGNTIYFGEGSWLTVV.

A remark on this clone: The same CDR3 is also encoded by other DNA sequences in this sample. V and J are TRBV7-9 and TRBJ1-5; D gene unclear. CDR3 length equals 15 residues. Germline V gene sequence: CDR1 SEHNR, CDR2 FQNEAQ (reference sequence). The germline V and J ends were trimmed by 1 base and 2 bases, with 9 bases remaining between them. DNA of the CDR3: TGTGCCAGCAGCTTAGGTTCCGGGGGCAATCAGCCCCAGCATTTT. Its protein is CASSLGSGGNQPQHF.

V usage is TRBV5-1 and J usage is TRBJ2-3; TRBD2 matches at 14 bases. Losses at the gene ends were 0 bases for V and 1 base for J; bases not matched to a gene: 4. Looked up from germline, CDR1 is SGHRS and CDR2 is YFSETQ. The CDR3 consists of 18 residues. The CDR3 DNA follows: TGCGCCAGCAGCTTGGGACTAGCGGGGGGGTTCCGCACAGATACGCAGTATTTT. Encoded protein: CASSLGLAGGFRTDTQYF.

CDR3 amino acids: CASSSRQGYNEQFF. The DNA for the CDR3 is TGTGCCAGCAGTTCGAGACAGGGATACAATGAGCAGTTCTTC. This sequence joins TRBV2 and TRBJ2-1; TRBD1 matches 7 bases. CDR1 is SNHLY, CDR2 FYNNEI, per germline. CDR3 length equals 14 residues. Trimming at V came to 5 bases and at J to 4 bases, leaving 5 bases not matched to a gene. Full variable domain (remainder filled in from reference TRBV2 and TRBJ2-1): EPEVTQTPSHQVTQMGQEVILRCVPISNHLYFYWYRQILGQKVEFLVSFYNNEISEKSEIFDDQFSVERPDGSNFTLKIRSTKLEDSAMYFCASSSRQGYNEQFFGPGTRLTVL.

V is TRBV18 and J is TRBJ1-1; D unresolved. The CDR3 contains 12 residues. Germline CDR1 and CDR2: KGHSH and LQKENI. V shed 3 bases and J shed 10 bases, with 12 bases lying between them. This CDR3 reads CASSPEVLRAFF. As DNA, the CDR3 is TGTGCCAGCTCACCTGAGGTTTTGAGAGCTTTCTTT.

The chain is built from TRBV19 and TRBJ1-2; 8 bases match TRBD1. This CDR3 comprises 13 residues. The trim removed 8 bases at V and 8 bases at J, leaving 10 bases unmatched. Germline assignment: CDR1 LNHDA and CDR2 SQIVND (reference sequence). The CDR3 loop reads CASSLDRAQGYTF. For the CDR3, the DNA is TGTGCCAGTTCCTTGGACAGGGCGCAGGGCTACACCTTC. The full variable domain, rest sourced from reference TRBV19 and TRBJ1-2, is DGGITQSPKYLFRKEGQNVTLSCEQNLNHDAMYWYRQDPGQGLRLIYYSQIVNDFQKGDIAEGYSVSREKKESFPLTVTSAQKNPTAFYLCASSLDRAQGYTFGSGTRLTVV.

This clone has a single count. The rearrangement joins TRBV3-1 (or the pseudogene TRBV3-2) to TRBJ2-5, with D unclear. CDR1 is LGHDT, CDR2 YNNKEL, per germline (reference sequence). Trimming left V 10 bases short and J 1 base short, with 16 bases between. This CDR3 region has 14 residues. Here the CDR3 reads CATLTPTTQETQYF. CDR3 nucleotides: TGTGCCACCCTGACTCCAACTACCCAAGAGACCCAGTACTTC.

The chain links TRBV23-1 to TRBJ1-5; perhaps TRBD1 as D (5 bases). TRBV23-1 is known as an ORF, though its function is uncertain. The length of the CDR3 is 17 residues. V was pared by 0 bases and J by 0 bases, with 12 bases between. The chain's CDR3 is CASSQSAGYDSNQPQHF. The CDR3 DNA sequence: TGCGCCAGCAGTCAATCAGCAGGGTACGATAGCAATCAGCCCCAGCATTTT.

J is TRBJ2-7 and V is TRBV5-6; D is undetermined. The CDR3 has 14 amino acids. Germline V gene lookup returns CDR1 SGHDT and CDR2 YYEEEE. Trimming removed 0 bases at V and 4 bases at J, with 11 bases between. The CDR3 region has the DNA TGTGCCAGCAGCTTGGGCGGCGGAATATACGAGCAGTACTTC. Its protein is CASSLGGGIYEQYF. The variable domain in full, with the rest retrieved from reference TRBV5-6 and TRBJ2-7, is DAGVTQSPTHLIKTRGQQVTLRCSPKSGHDTVSWYQQALGQGPQFIFQYYEEEERQRGNFPDRFSGHQFPNYSSELNVNALLLGDSALYLCASSLGGGIYEQYFGPGTRLTVT.

The chain carries TRBV7-2 and TRBJ2-2; a weak D match, TRBD2 (5 bases). The germline V gene has CDR1 SGHTA and CDR2 FQGNSA. CDR3 size: 15 residues. The germline V and J ends were trimmed by 5 bases and 8 bases, with 18 bases remaining between them. The CDR3 is CASSPTDSLVGELFF. CDR3 coding DNA: TGTGCCAGCAGCCCTACGGACTCCCTTGTTGGGGAGCTGTTTTTT.

The V call is TRBV24-1, the J call TRBJ2-3, with 9 positions matching TRBD1. This CDR3 comprises 16 residues. Germline assignment: CDR1 KGHDR and CDR2 SFDVKD. The trim removed 4 bases at V and 6 bases at J, leaving 10 bases unmatched. In nucleotides, the CDR3 is TGTGCCACCAGTGACCGGACCGGGACAGGGTTGGATACGCAGTATTTT. As protein: CATSDRTGTGLDTQYF.

The chain links TRBV6-1 to TRBJ1-2; D is uncertain. The CDR3 sequence is 15 residues long. V lost 1 base and J lost 3, with 12 bases in between. The germline CDR1 and CDR2 sequences are MNHNS and SASEGT. The CDR3 spells CASSEGGRIHYGYTF. For the CDR3, the DNA is TGTGCCAGCAGTGAAGGTGGCAGGATCCACTATGGCTACACCTTC.

The chain is built from TRBV25-1 and TRBJ1-4, with D maybe TRBD1 (6 bases). CDR1 MGHDK and CDR2 SYGVNS come from the germline V gene. CDR3 size: 14 residues. Trimming stripped 6 bases from V and 4 bases from J, with 12 bases between. The CDR3 region is CASSPGHVNEKLFF. CDR3 DNA: TGTGCCAGCAGCCCGGGACACGTTAATGAAAAACTGTTTTTT.

The gene calls are TRBV5-6 and TRBJ2-1; 12 nucleotides agree with TRBD2. V shed 2 bases, J shed 0 bases, and the junction held 6 bases outside the gene matches. Germline CDR1 and CDR2: SGHDT and YYEEEE. The CDR3 totals 18 residues. CDR3 sequence: CASSFRLAGVYSYNEQFF. As DNA, the CDR3 is TGTGCCAGCAGCTTTCGACTAGCGGGGGTCTACTCCTACAATGAGCAGTTCTTC.

Here the CDR3 DNA reads TGTGCCAGCAGTCCCCCGGGTATCACCGGGGAGCTGTTTTTT. Its protein product is CASSPPGITGELFF. The chain couples TRBV6-5 to TRBJ2-2; D gene unclear. The CDR3 consists of 14 residues. The V end was cut by 5 bases, the J end by 4 bases, with 11 bases between. Germline values: CDR1 MNHEY, CDR2 SVGAGI.

The rearrangement joins TRBV6-1 to TRBJ1-5, with D possibly TRBD1 on 5 matching bases. CDR3 length: 12 residues. V shed 3 bases and J shed 15 bases, with 15 bases lying between them. Germline CDR1 MNHNS, CDR2 SASEGT. CDR3 coding DNA: TGTGCCAGCAGTGATAGTCCGGGGCGGGGGCATTTT. As protein: CASSDSPGRGHF.

Here the CDR3 DNA reads TGTGCCTGGAGTGGCCAGGGAGGGACTGAAGCTTTCTTT. It translates to CAWSGQGGTEAFF. The rearrangement uses TRBV30 and TRBJ1-1, with a possible D match to TRBD1 (5 bases). CDR1 GTSNPN and CDR2 SVGIG come from the germline V gene (reference sequence). This CDR3 comprises 13 residues. V lost 1 base and J 5 bases, leaving 11 bases between the germline ends.

This chain joins TRBV19 and TRBJ2-2; D perhaps matches TRBD1 (6 bases). The V gene's germline CDR1 is LNHDA and CDR2 SQIVND (reference sequence). With 6 bases removed from V and 4 bases from J, the gap between germline ends came to 9 bases. This CDR3 contains 13 residues. The CDR3 reads CASSLGGTGELFF. The CDR3 bases are TGTGCCAGTAGCCTAGGGGGCACCGGGGAGCTGTTTTTT.

The chain has TRBV12-3 or TRBV12-4 and TRBJ1-5; 11 nucleotides align to TRBD1. CDR3 size: 13 residues. J was trimmed by 6 bases and V by 8 bases; bases with no gene match: 3. The CDR3 loop reads CASAGTGGQPQHF. The CDR3 coding sequence is TGTGCCAGCGCCGGGACAGGGGGTCAGCCCCAGCATTTT.

The V call is TRBV19, the J call TRBJ2-1; 10 nucleotides align to TRBD2. The CDR3 sequence is 16 residues long. Germline CDR1 and CDR2: LNHDA and SQIVND (reference sequence). The V gene end was trimmed by 5 bases and the J gene end by 10 bases; junction bases not matched to a gene: 14. The CDR3 is CASSGALAGLWGEQFF. Written as DNA, the CDR3 is TGTGCCAGTAGTGGGGCACTAGCGGGACTTTGGGGGGAGCAGTTCTTC.

This clone came up once. The chain employs TRBV15 and TRBJ2-2; TRBD2 aligns across 12 bases. This CDR3 has 17 amino acids. CDR1 LNHNV and CDR2 YYDKDF come from the germline V gene (reference sequence). Germline trimming cut 0 bases from V and 11 bases from J; bases unmatched to any gene: 10. CDR3 amino acids: CATSRDPGLAGTFELFF. CDR3 sequence (DNA): TGTGCCACCAGCAGAGACCCCGGACTAGCGGGGACCTTTGAGCTGTTTTTT.